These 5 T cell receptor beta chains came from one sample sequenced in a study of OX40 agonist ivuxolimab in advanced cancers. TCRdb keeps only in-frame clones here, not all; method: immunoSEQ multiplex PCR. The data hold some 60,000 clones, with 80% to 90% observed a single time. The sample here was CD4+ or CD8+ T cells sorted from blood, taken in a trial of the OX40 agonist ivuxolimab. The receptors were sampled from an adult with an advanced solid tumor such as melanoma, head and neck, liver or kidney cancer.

The CDR3: CASSPDYSSYNEQFF. DNA for the CDR3: TGTGCCAGCTCACCGGACTACAGTTCCTACAATGAGCAGTTCTTC. The chain is built from TRBV18 and TRBJ2-1; weak D call: TRBD2 (6 bases). CDR1 is KGHSH, CDR2 LQKENI, per germline. The CDR3 is 15 residues long. The V end lost 3 bases, the J end lost 1 base, and 10 bases lay between the germline ends.

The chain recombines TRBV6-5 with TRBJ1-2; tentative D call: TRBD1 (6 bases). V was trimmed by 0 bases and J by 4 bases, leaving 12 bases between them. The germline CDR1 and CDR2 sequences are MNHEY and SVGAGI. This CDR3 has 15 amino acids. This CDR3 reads CASSYSIGGGYGYTF. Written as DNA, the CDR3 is TGTGCCAGCAGTTACTCGATTGGGGGCGGCTATGGCTACACCTTC.

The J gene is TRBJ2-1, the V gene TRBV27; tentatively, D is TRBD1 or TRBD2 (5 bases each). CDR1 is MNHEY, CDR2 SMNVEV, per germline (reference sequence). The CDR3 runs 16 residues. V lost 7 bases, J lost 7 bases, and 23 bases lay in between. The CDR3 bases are TGTGCCAGCACTAATAGGGGAACCTCGAGGGAGAATGAGCAGTTCTTC. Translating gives CASTNRGTSRENEQFF.

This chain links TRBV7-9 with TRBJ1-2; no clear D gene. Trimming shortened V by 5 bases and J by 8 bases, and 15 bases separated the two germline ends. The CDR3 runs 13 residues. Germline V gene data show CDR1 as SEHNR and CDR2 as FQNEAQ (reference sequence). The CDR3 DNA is TGTGCCAGCAGCATCTCAGGTCCTTGGGGCTACACCTTC. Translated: CASSISGPWGYTF. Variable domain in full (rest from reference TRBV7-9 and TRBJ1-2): DTGVSQNPRHKITKRGQNVTFRCDPISEHNRLYWYRQTLGQGPEFLTYFQNEAQLEKSRLLSDRFSAERPKGSFSTLEIQRTEQGDSAMYLCASSISGPWGYTFGSGTRLTVV.

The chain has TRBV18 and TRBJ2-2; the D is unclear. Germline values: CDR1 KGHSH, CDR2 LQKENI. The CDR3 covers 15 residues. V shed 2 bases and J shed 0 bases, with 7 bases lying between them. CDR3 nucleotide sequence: TGTGCCAGCTCACCAAACCAGCCGAACACCGGGGAGCTGTTTTTT. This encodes CASSPNQPNTGELFF.